Listed here are 23 T cell receptor beta chains from one sample, sequenced in a study of T-cell reconstitution after alpha-beta-depleted transplantation in children. During its preparation, the TCRbeta library received unique molecular identifiers. TCRdb ran MiXCR on the PCR reads and lists one entry per CDR3 protein. This sample has 420,000 or so distinct CDR3 sequences, with around 9.9% found just once. Material: PBMCs from the stem cell graft donor, obtained from the stem cell graft. Every receptor here comes from a human donor who donated a stem cell graft to a child with acute myeloid leukemia.

This clonotype was counted only a few times. The chain has TRBV29-1 and TRBJ2-5; 9 bases fit TRBD2. Trimming at V came to 6 bases and at J to 1 base, leaving 9 bases not matched to a gene. Germline CDR1 reads SQVTM; CDR2 reads ANQGSEA. The CDR3 runs 15 residues. The CDR3 DNA reads as TGCAGCGTCGAAACGGGACTAGCAGCCCAAGAGACCCAGTACTTC. This translates into CSVETGLAAQETQYF.

The V and J genes are TRBV14 and TRBJ2-1, with D possibly TRBD1 on 6 matching bases. Germline V gene data show CDR1 as SGHDN and CDR2 as FVKESK. V gave up 2 bases and J gave up 2 bases, with 13 bases separating them. The CDR3 contains 16 residues. CDR3 bases: TGTGCCAGCAGCCAACGACAGGTCGACCCCTACAATGAGCAGTTCTTC. Its translation: CASSQRQVDPYNEQFF.

Only a few counts were recorded for this clonotype. The chain combines TRBV20-1 with TRBJ2-4, with D tentatively TRBD2 (6 bases). The CDR3 is 13 residues long. Trimming left V 6 bases short and J 2 bases short, with 11 bases between. The V gene's germline CDR1 is DFQATT and CDR2 SNEGSKA (reference sequence). The CDR3 DNA follows: TGCAGTGCAGGAGGGAGTTCCAAAAACATTCAGTACTTC. This gives the protein CSAGGSSKNIQYF.

The chain is built from TRBV5-5 and TRBJ1-4; D remains ambiguous. Trimming removed 3 bases at V and 5 bases at J, with 11 bases between. Germline V gene sequence: CDR1 SGHKS, CDR2 YYEKEE (reference sequence). The CDR3 covers 14 residues. The CDR3 nucleotides are TGTGCCAGCAGCTCGAGGACGGAGAATGAAAAACTGTTTTTT. This sequence encodes CASSSRTENEKLFF.

The table lists this clonotype with many counts. V and J are TRBV10-3 and TRBJ1-1, with TRBD1 as a possible D gene (6 bases). From germline, CDR1 is ENHRY and CDR2 SYGVKD. The CDR3 totals 14 residues. Trimming pared 8 bases from V and 1 base from J, leaving 14 bases between. The CDR3 is CAIRGGQGNTEAFF. CDR3 DNA sequence: TGTGCCATCCGCGGGGGCCAAGGGAACACTGAAGCTTTCTTT.

The rearrangement uses TRBV11-2 and TRBJ2-1; 7 nucleotides match TRBD2. Trimming at V came to 0 bases and at J to 0 bases, leaving 8 bases not matched to a gene. The CDR3 has 18 amino acids. CDR1 is SGHAT, CDR2 FQNNGV, per germline. The CDR3 coding sequence is TGTGCCAGCAGCTTAGATCACGGCGGGAGTAGCTCCTACAATGAGCAGTTCTTC. It translates to CASSLDHGGSSSYNEQFF.

This clonotype occurred many times. The chain couples TRBV20-1 to TRBJ2-1; possibly TRBD1 for D (6 bases). This CDR3 comprises 14 residues. Germline V gene data show CDR1 as DFQATT and CDR2 as SNEGSKA (reference sequence). V lost 3 bases and J lost 8, with 17 bases in between. The CDR3 DNA reads as TGCAGTGCTAGTAGGGGCAGGGGAGCCCATGAGCAGTTCTTC. Residues: CSASRGRGAHEQFF.

In its sample, this clonotype was seen a few times. This rearrangement joins TRBV7-2 to TRBJ2-7; 9 bases align to TRBD1. This CDR3 is built from 13 residues. The V gene end was trimmed by 5 bases and the J gene end by 5 bases; junction bases not matched to a gene: 4. Germline values: CDR1 SGHTA, CDR2 FQGNSA. This CDR3 reads CASSRDRENEQYF. CDR3 sequence (DNA): TGTGCCAGCAGCCGGGACAGGGAAAACGAGCAGTACTTC.

This clonotype was seen a handful of times. V gene TRBV7-9 combines with J gene TRBJ1-2, with D perhaps TRBD1 (5 bases). This CDR3 is 13 amino acids long. Germline-derived CDR1 and CDR2 are SEHNR and FQNEAQ (reference sequence). Trimming cost V 5 bases and J 4 bases, with 11 bases left between them. The CDR3 loop reads CASSHGQAYGYTF. The CDR3 bases are TGTGCCAGCAGCCACGGACAAGCCTATGGCTACACCTTC.

This chain joins TRBV20-1 and TRBJ2-3; TRBD2 agrees at 13 bases. The CDR3 is 15 amino acids. Germline values: CDR1 DFQATT, CDR2 SNEGSKA (reference sequence). The trim removed 5 bases at V and 4 bases at J, leaving 6 bases unmatched. Here the CDR3 reads CSAGQLAGGPDTQYF. DNA for the CDR3: TGCAGTGCTGGCCAACTAGCGGGAGGGCCAGATACGCAGTATTTT.

There are many counts of this clonotype. The V gene is TRBV28, the J gene TRBJ1-2; tentative D call: TRBD1 (5 bases). The CDR3 has 17 amino acids. Trimming removed 3 bases at V and 5 bases at J, with 22 bases between. From germline, CDR1 is MDHEN and CDR2 SYDVKM. For the CDR3, the DNA is TGTGCCAGCAGTTTCCCCCCCAGGGATTTCAATTTTTATGGCTACACCTTC. This codes for CASSFPPRDFNFYGYTF.

The chain carries TRBV20-1 and TRBJ2-1; tentatively, D is TRBD2 (6 bases). The CDR3 is 14 amino acids. Trimming stripped 5 bases from V and 1 base from J, with 12 bases between. From germline, CDR1 is DFQATT and CDR2 SNEGSKA (reference sequence). The CDR3 spells CSARVGGSYNEQFF. DNA for the CDR3: TGCAGTGCTCGAGTTGGGGGGTCCTACAATGAGCAGTTCTTC.

The table lists this clonotype with many counts. The CDR3 reads CASSLGGRAYEQYF. The CDR3, as DNA: TGTGCCAGCAGTTTAGGAGGGAGGGCCTACGAGCAGTACTTC. The V and J genes are TRBV27 and TRBJ2-7; 7 nucleotides align to TRBD2. The germline gives CDR1 MNHEY, CDR2 SMNVEV (reference sequence). The junction had 3 bases not matched to a gene; V was cut back by 2 bases and J by 2 bases. The length of the CDR3 is 14 residues.

The chain carries TRBV6-5 and TRBJ2-2, with D perhaps matching TRBD2 (7 bases). This CDR3 has 17 residues. V lost 0 bases and J 7 bases, leaving 18 bases between the germline ends. Germline CDR1 reads MNHEY; CDR2 reads SVGAGI. The CDR3 bases are TGTGCCAGCAGTTACTCGGGGGGGCGAGAAATAGGCGGGGAGCTGTTTTTT. This encodes CASSYSGGREIGGELFF.

This clonotype was counted many times. This rearrangement joins TRBV20-1 to TRBJ2-3; 7 bases match TRBD1. J lost 1 base, V lost 3 bases, and 1 base had no gene match. Germline CDR1 DFQATT, CDR2 SNEGSKA (reference sequence). This CDR3 contains 13 residues. CDR3 sequence reads: CSARGTGTDTQYF. In DNA, the CDR3 is TGCAGTGCTAGGGGGACAGGCACAGATACGCAGTATTTT.

V usage is TRBV4-2 and J usage is TRBJ2-3; 8 nucleotides agree with TRBD2. Trimming took 1 base from V and 2 from J; bases not matched to a gene: 8. The CDR3 totals 17 residues. Germline lookup yields CDR1 LGHNA and CDR2 YNFKEQ. The CDR3 nucleotides are TGTGCCAGCAGCCAAGGGAAGGCTAGCGGGTTCACAGATACGCAGTATTTT. Residues: CASSQGKASGFTDTQYF.

This clonotype was seen many times. This chain joins TRBV9 and TRBJ2-7, with D possibly being TRBD2 (6 bases). V lost 4 bases to trimming and J lost 1 base, with 15 bases between them. The V gene's germline CDR1 is SGDLS and CDR2 YYNGEE. The CDR3 extends over 15 amino acids. DNA for the CDR3: TGTGCCAGCAGCCCCTGGCGGGATGAGTCCTACGAGCAGTACTTC. Protein product: CASSPWRDESYEQYF.

V and J are TRBV5-1 and TRBJ2-1, with TRBD2 as a possible D gene (6 bases). V lost 0 bases and J lost 4, with 14 bases in between. CDR3 length equals 16 residues. The germline CDR1 and CDR2 sequences are SGHRS and YFSETQ. The chain's CDR3 is CASSLVGGSGYNEQFF. The CDR3 DNA reads as TGCGCCAGCAGCTTGGTTGGGGGGAGTGGTTACAATGAGCAGTTCTTC.

There are many counts of this clonotype. At one end, the junction sequence differs from germline, possibly due to a read error. The V call is TRBV7-7, the J call TRBJ2-2, with 10 bases aligning to TRBD1. The CDR3 sequence is 14 residues long. Germline CDR1 is SSHAT and CDR2 is FNYEAQ (reference sequence). The CDR3 region is CASSRDRGGGELFF. CDR3 sequence (DNA): TGTGCTAGCAGCCGGGACAGGGGAGGCGGGGAGCTGTTTTTT.

In its sample, this clonotype was seen many times. V usage is TRBV5-1 and J usage is TRBJ2-5, with D unclear. V was cut by 4 bases and J by 2 bases, with 12 bases left in between. The germline CDR1 and CDR2 sequences are SGHRS and YFSETQ. The CDR3 loop spans 14 amino acids. The CDR3 DNA is TGCGCCAGCAGCGACGGATTGCTGCAAGAGACCCAGTACTTC. Translating gives CASSDGLLQETQYF.

This clonotype has a handful of counts. The gene calls are TRBV27 and TRBJ2-3; D gene unclear. CDR1 MNHEY and CDR2 SMNVEV come from the germline V gene (reference sequence). Deletions cut 2 bases from V and 4 bases from J, with 16 bases between. The CDR3 has 16 amino acids. The CDR3 sequence: CASSLEPSTRPDTQYF. The CDR3 DNA is TGTGCCAGCAGTTTAGAACCATCCACCAGGCCAGATACGCAGTATTTT.

This rearrangement joins TRBV29-1 to TRBJ2-1; 7 nucleotides match TRBD2. The CDR3 is 16 amino acids. Germline V lookup: CDR1 SQVTM, CDR2 ANQGSEA. After removal of 2 bases from V and 0 bases from J, the junction contained 7 bases not matched to a gene. The CDR3 protein is CSVEMAGGSSYNEQFF. As DNA, the CDR3 is TGCAGCGTTGAAATGGCGGGCGGGAGCTCCTACAATGAGCAGTTCTTC.

The sample holds a few counts of this clonotype. V gene TRBV29-1 combines with J gene TRBJ1-1; the D gene is possibly TRBD1 (6 bases). The V end was cut by 8 bases, the J end by 3 bases, with 16 bases between. The CDR3 is made up of 13 amino acids. CDR1 and CDR2 (germline): SQVTM, ANQGSEA. The CDR3 DNA follows: TGCAGCTCCGAAGGGGGGAGGGACACTGAAGCTTTCTTT. Translated: CSSEGGRDTEAFF.